What follows are 17 T cell receptor beta chains derived from one specimen sequenced in a study of T cell responses to AZD1222 COVID-19 vaccine. Here immunoSEQ multiplex PCR was the method, and the copy in TCRdb shows in-frame clones only, minus some. There are some 170,000 clones in the sample; 70% to 90% occur only once, and around 1.6% lies in the top ten. The input for sequencing was peripheral blood, taken on day 0 of AZD1222 vaccination. Every receptor here comes from an adult in good health.

This sequence joins TRBV3-1 (or the pseudogene TRBV3-2) and TRBJ1-2; 7 bases align to TRBD1. V lost 4 bases, J lost 2 bases, and 1 base stayed unmatched. The CDR3 extends over 13 amino acids. The V gene's germline CDR1 is LGHDT and CDR2 YNNKEL (reference sequence). This CDR3 reads CASSLGQNYGYTF. The CDR3 bases are TGTGCCAGCAGCCTGGGACAGAACTATGGCTACACCTTC.

The J gene is TRBJ1-6, the V gene TRBV27; 7 bases are shared with TRBD1. CDR3 size: 16 residues. V lost 5 bases, J lost 6 bases, and 10 bases stayed unmatched. Germline-derived CDR1 and CDR2 are MNHEY and SMNVEV (reference sequence). The DNA for the CDR3 is TGTGCCAGCAGTCCAACAGGGGCGGATAGTAATTCACCCCTCCACTTT. Its protein product is CASSPTGADSNSPLHF.

This clone has only a few counts. The genes are TRBV6-5 and TRBJ1-1; D gene ambiguous. The V end lost 6 bases, the J end lost 0 bases, and 11 bases lay between the germline ends. This CDR3 comprises 14 residues. Germline CDR1 and CDR2: MNHEY and SVGAGI. CDR3 bases: TGTGCCAGCAGCTCTCAGCCCCTGAACACTGAAGCTTTCTTT. It specifies CASSSQPLNTEAFF.

The chain couples TRBV7-2 to TRBJ2-7; 10 bases are a match to TRBD1. Germline CDR1 is SGHTA and CDR2 is FQGNSA. The CDR3 consists of 14 residues. J lost 5 bases, V lost 3 bases, and 4 bases had no gene match. The CDR3 loop is CASSFDRGLDEQYF. CDR3 coding DNA: TGTGCCAGCAGCTTCGACAGGGGGCTCGACGAGCAGTACTTC. The full variable domain, completed using reference TRBV7-2 and TRBJ2-7, is GAGVSQSPSNKVTEKGKDVELRCDPISGHTALYWYRQSLGQGLEFLIYFQGNSAPDKSGLPSDRFSAERTGGSVSTLTIQRTQQEDSAVYLCASSFDRGLDEQYFGPGTRLTVT.

The J gene is TRBJ2-4, the V gene TRBV28; weak D call: TRBD2 (6 bases). CDR3 length: 12 residues. V was pared by 6 bases and J by 15 bases, with 18 bases between. From germline, CDR1 is MDHEN and CDR2 SYDVKM. CDR3 protein: CASSKGIAGPYF. The CDR3 DNA is TGTGCCAGCAGCAAAGGGATTGCGGGACCGTACTTC.

The chain links TRBV4-2 to TRBJ2-7, with D possibly TRBD1 on 6 matching bases. Trimming took 0 bases from V and 1 from J, leaving 10 bases between them. The CDR3 extends over 15 amino acids. Germline V gene data show CDR1 as LGHNA and CDR2 as YNFKEQ. The CDR3 bases are TGTGCCAGCAGCCAAGAGGTCCAGGGGTCCTACGAGCAGTACTTC. Translated, it gives CASSQEVQGSYEQYF.

In its sample, this clone was seen a few times. The rearrangement uses TRBV7-8 and TRBJ2-2, with D possibly matching TRBD2 (6 bases). This CDR3 contains 17 residues. Between the trimmed V and J ends, which lost 1 base and 2 bases, there was a span of 14 bases. Germline CDR1 reads SGHVS; CDR2 reads FQNEAQ. The CDR3: CASSLGGLATNTGELFF. The CDR3 nucleotides read TGTGCCAGCAGCTTAGGGGGCCTAGCGACAAACACCGGGGAGCTGTTTTTT.

The count of this clone is one. The chain carries TRBV27 and TRBJ2-1; the match to TRBD1 covers 7 bases. Germline CDR1 MNHEY, CDR2 SMNVEV (reference sequence). This CDR3 spans 14 amino acids. Germline trimming cut 5 bases from V and 4 bases from J; bases unmatched to any gene: 5. CDR3 in DNA: TGTGCCAGCAGTCCCGGGACAGAGTACAATGAGCAGTTCTTC. It codes for CASSPGTEYNEQFF.

This chain joins TRBV6-5 and TRBJ2-5; TRBD2 is a possible D gene (6 bases). The length of the CDR3 is 14 residues. Germline assignment: CDR1 MNHEY and CDR2 SVGAGI. V shed 9 bases and J shed 9 bases, with 23 bases lying between them. The CDR3 spells CASTQATSRGAQYF. The CDR3 coding sequence is TGTGCCAGTACACAGGCCACTTCGCGCGGGGCCCAGTACTTC.

The table lists this clone with a count of one. The chain has TRBV2 and TRBJ1-2, with 8 bases identical to TRBD1. V gave up 4 bases and J gave up 0 bases; unmatched junction bases: 1. This CDR3 is 14 amino acids long. Germline assignment: CDR1 SNHLY and CDR2 FYNNEI. CDR3 bases: TGTGCCAGCAGTGGGACAGGGACTAACTATGGCTACACCTTC. Protein sequence: CASSGTGTNYGYTF.

The V gene is TRBV5-1, the J gene TRBJ2-2; D perhaps matches TRBD1 (5 bases). The CDR3 sequence is 16 residues long. V lost 0 bases and J lost 4, with 13 bases in between. Germline loops: CDR1 SGHRS, CDR2 YFSETQ. CDR3 sequence: CASSLVQGSGTGELFF. CDR3 bases: TGCGCCAGCAGCTTGGTTCAGGGTAGTGGCACCGGGGAGCTGTTTTTT.

The chain links TRBV6-5 to TRBJ1-5; D not resolved. In germline, CDR1 is MNHEY, CDR2 SVGAGI. V was pared by 4 bases and J by 7 bases, with 14 bases between. The CDR3 has 14 amino acids. The CDR3 here is CASSSTGQWQPQHF. The DNA for the CDR3 is TGTGCCAGCAGTTCGACGGGTCAGTGGCAGCCCCAGCATTTT.

The chain combines TRBV5-4 with TRBJ2-3; D might be TRBD2 (5 bases). The CDR3 contains 14 residues. Trimming pared 5 bases from V and 0 bases from J, leaving 10 bases between. Germline-derived CDR1 and CDR2 are SGHNT and YYREEE (reference sequence). CDR3 sequence: CASRVASSTDTQYF. The CDR3 nucleotides are TGTGCCAGCAGGGTAGCGTCTAGCACAGATACGCAGTATTTT. The whole variable domain, filled in from reference TRBV5-4 and TRBJ2-3, reads ETGVTQSPTHLIKTRGQQVTLRCSSQSGHNTVSWYQQALGQGPQFIFQYYREEENGRGNFPPRFSGLQFPNYSSELNVNALELDDSALYLCASRVASSTDTQYFGPGTRLTVL.

The chain carries TRBV5-5 and TRBJ2-7; 7 bases align to TRBD1. Unmatched junction bases numbered 8, after V lost 4 bases and J lost 4 bases. Germline CDR1 SGHKS, CDR2 YYEKEE (reference sequence). CDR3 size: 14 residues. The CDR3 sequence is CASSTGQPPYEQYF. The CDR3 nucleotides are TGTGCCAGCAGCACGGGACAGCCTCCTTACGAGCAGTACTTC. Full variable domain (outside the CDR3, taken from reference TRBV5-5 and TRBJ2-7): DAGVTQSPTHLIKTRGQQVTLRCSPISGHKSVSWYQQVLGQGPQFIFQYYEKEERGRGNFPDRFSARQFPNYSSELNVNALLLGDSALYLCASSTGQPPYEQYFGPGTRLTVT.

The chain couples TRBV30 to TRBJ2-1; 7 positions match TRBD2. The CDR3 length is 16 residues. J gave up 0 bases and V 1 base, and 6 bases lay outside the gene matches. Per the germline V gene, CDR1 is GTSNPN and CDR2 is SVGIG (reference sequence). The CDR3 loop is CAWSGGGASSYNEQFF. CDR3 sequence (DNA): TGTGCCTGGAGTGGGGGGGGTGCAAGCTCCTACAATGAGCAGTTCTTC.

The gene calls are TRBV27 and TRBJ1-1; 12 bases align to TRBD1. V shed 10 bases and J 1 base; nucleotides not matched to a gene: 19. The CDR3 sequence is 19 residues long. The germline gives CDR1 MNHEY, CDR2 SMNVEV (reference sequence). This CDR3 reads CAIPRLPGQGARGNTEAFF. The CDR3 DNA is TGTGCCATCCCGAGATTACCGGGACAGGGGGCGAGAGGGAACACTGAAGCTTTCTTT.

The chain uses TRBV11-2 and TRBJ2-3; 9 positions agree with TRBD2. This CDR3 is 17 amino acids long. V dropped 4 bases and J dropped 5; count of bases not matched to a gene: 13. In germline, CDR1 is SGHAT, CDR2 FQNNGV. Written as DNA, the CDR3 is TGTGCCAGCAGCTCCTCCCGGGGCGGGGGGGCATTAGATACGCAGTATTTT. This translates into CASSSSRGGGALDTQYF.